This entry lists 13 T cell receptor beta chains sequenced from one sample in a study of cytomegalovirus exposure and HLA in healthy donors. In the PCR, 60 Vbeta and 13 Jbeta primers were used. Only in-frame clones appear in the TCRdb table, and some are missing; sequencing was by immunoSEQ multiplex PCR. The table has about 140,000 clones, 80% to 85% seen once. Sequencing was done on a sample of PBMCs. These receptors came from a boy aged 2 to 10 in good health and CMV-seronegative.

This chain joins TRBV21-1 and TRBJ2-7; the DNA was not used to check the table's D call, TRBD1. TRBV21-1 is annotated as a pseudogene. The length of the CDR3 is 14 residues. Written as DNA, the CDR3 is TGTGCCAGAGATGAGGACAGTCCTACCTACGAGCAGTACTTC. It codes for CARDEDSPTYEQYF.

J is TRBJ2-3 and V is TRBV5-1; 15 nucleotides agree with TRBD2. The CDR3 extends over 21 amino acids. The J segment lost 1 base and the V segment lost 5 bases, leaving 17 bases of the junction unmatched. Germline CDR1 is SGHRS and CDR2 is YFSETQ. The CDR3 spells CASRGLAGGPEPTIRTDTQYF. CDR3 sequence (DNA): TGCGCCAGCAGGGGACTAGCGGGGGGCCCGGAACCCACAATCCGCACAGATACGCAGTATTTT.

V gene TRBV5-4 combines with J gene TRBJ2-5, with 14 bases matching TRBD2. Germline values: CDR1 SGHNT, CDR2 YYREEE (reference sequence). J was trimmed by 3 bases and V by 4 bases; bases with no gene match: 5. The CDR3 has 16 residues. CDR3 loop: CASSAGTSGGEETQYF. CDR3 coding DNA: TGTGCCAGCAGCGCCGGGACTAGCGGGGGAGAAGAGACCCAGTACTTC.

The chain recombines TRBV5-1 with TRBJ2-6; D remains unclear. The CDR3 totals 17 residues. Germline CDR1 and CDR2: SGHRS and YFSETQ. V lost 0 bases, J lost 0 bases, and 10 bases lay in between. CDR3: CASSLAATNSGANVLTF. The DNA of the CDR3 is TGCGCCAGCAGCTTGGCGGCTACTAACTCTGGGGCCAACGTCCTGACTTTC.

V usage is TRBV19 and J usage is TRBJ1-4; perhaps TRBD1 as D (5 bases). The germline gives CDR1 LNHDA, CDR2 SQIVND (reference sequence). The CDR3 runs 12 residues. V was trimmed by 5 bases and J by 13 bases, leaving 14 bases between them. The CDR3 sequence is CASSGERDGLFF. Here the CDR3 DNA reads TGTGCCAGTAGTGGGGAGCGGGACGGACTGTTTTTT.

This clone was found a few times. The CDR3 bases are TGTGCCACGGACAGGGGGCTTGGTGGCTACACCTTC. Its translation is CATDRGLGGYTF. This chain joins TRBV28 and TRBJ1-2; 11 positions match TRBD1. The CDR3 length is 12 residues. In germline, CDR1 is MDHEN, CDR2 SYDVKM. The V segment lost 10 bases and the J segment 7 bases; nucleotides outside the gene matches: 5.

The V call is TRBV9, the J call TRBJ1-5; the D gene is possibly TRBD1 (5 bases). The length of the CDR3 is 13 residues. V was clipped by 0 bases and J by 9 bases, with 10 bases between them. CDR1 is SGDLS and CDR2 is YYNGEE in the germline V gene. CDR3 in DNA: TGTGCCAGCAGCGTAGAAGGGGAGGGGCCCCAGCATTTT. Encoded protein: CASSVEGEGPQHF.

The CDR3 loop reads CASSPTGFFEQDEKLFF. CDR3 sequence (DNA): TGTGCCAGCTCACCGACAGGGTTCTTCGAGCAGGATGAAAAACTGTTTTTT. The V and J genes are TRBV18 and TRBJ1-4, with 7 positions matching TRBD1. The CDR3 is 17 amino acids. Unmatched junction bases numbered 13, after V lost 3 bases and J lost 6 bases. Germline lookup yields CDR1 KGHSH and CDR2 LQKENI. The full variable domain, completed using reference TRBV18 and TRBJ1-4, is NAGVMQNPRHLVRRRGQEARLRCSPMKGHSHVYWYRQLPEEGLKFMVYLQKENIIDESGMPKERFSAEFPKEGPSILRIQQVVRGDSAAYFCASSPTGFFEQDEKLFFGSGTQLSVL.

The V gene is TRBV28, the J gene TRBJ2-7, with 7 bases that match TRBD1. V was clipped by 5 bases and J by 4 bases; unmatched bases: 14. Germline lookup yields CDR1 MDHEN and CDR2 SYDVKM. This CDR3 spans 16 amino acids. The CDR3 spells CASSVSDRHGSYEQYF. The CDR3 nucleotides read TGTGCCAGCAGTGTCTCGGACAGGCACGGATCATACGAGCAGTACTTC.

The count of this clone is one. The rearrangement uses TRBV7-2 and TRBJ2-3; D not certain. The CDR3 sequence is 15 residues long. V dropped 2 bases and J dropped 0 bases, with 9 bases sitting between them. CDR1 and CDR2 (germline): SGHTA, FQGNSA. The chain's CDR3 is CASSLRPASTDTQYF. CDR3 nucleotides: TGTGCCAGCAGCTTAAGGCCAGCGAGCACAGATACGCAGTATTTT.

This clone was counted only a few times. The V gene is TRBV7-3, the J gene TRBJ2-1; 10 bases are a match to TRBD2. V gave up 1 base and J gave up 3 bases; unmatched junction bases: 15. CDR1 is SGHTA and CDR2 is FQGTGA in the germline V gene. This CDR3 has 20 amino acids. CDR3 amino acids: CASSLNMRLAGVPNYNEQFF. The CDR3, as DNA: TGTGCCAGCAGCTTAAATATGAGGCTAGCGGGAGTACCCAACTACAATGAGCAGTTCTTC.

This chain uses TRBV4-2 with TRBJ1-3; TRBD1 is a possible D gene (6 bases). The ends were cut back, 0 bases at V and 4 bases at J, with 25 bases in the middle. Looked up from germline, CDR1 is LGHNA and CDR2 is YNFKEQ. This CDR3 has 20 residues. CDR3 DNA sequence: TGTGCCAGCAGCCAAGACTTGCTTTTGACAGGACAGCCGGGGGGAAACACCATATATTTT. Protein product: CASSQDLLLTGQPGGNTIYF.

V and J are TRBV5-1 and TRBJ2-2; 9 nucleotides align to TRBD1. CDR3 length: 15 residues. Per the germline V gene, CDR1 is SGHRS and CDR2 is YFSETQ. Trimming at V came to 4 bases and at J to 0 bases, leaving 1 base not matched to a gene. CDR3 sequence reads: CASSRQGANTGELFF. The CDR3 nucleotides are TGCGCCAGCAGCCGACAGGGGGCGAACACCGGGGAGCTGTTTTTT.